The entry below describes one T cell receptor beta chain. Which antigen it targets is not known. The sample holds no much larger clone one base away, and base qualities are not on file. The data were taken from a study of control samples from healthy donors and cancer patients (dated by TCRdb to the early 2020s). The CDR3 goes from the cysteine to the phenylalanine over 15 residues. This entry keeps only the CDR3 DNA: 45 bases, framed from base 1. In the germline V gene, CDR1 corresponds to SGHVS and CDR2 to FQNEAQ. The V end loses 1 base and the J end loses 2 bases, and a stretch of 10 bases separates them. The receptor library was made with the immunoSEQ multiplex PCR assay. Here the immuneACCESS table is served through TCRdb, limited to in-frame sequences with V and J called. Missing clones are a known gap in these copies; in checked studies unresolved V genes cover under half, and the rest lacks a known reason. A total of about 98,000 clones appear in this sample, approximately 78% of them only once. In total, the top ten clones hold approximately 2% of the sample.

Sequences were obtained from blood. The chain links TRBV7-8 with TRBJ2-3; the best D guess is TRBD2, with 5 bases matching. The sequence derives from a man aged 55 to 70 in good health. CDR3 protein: CASSLDPGVTDTQYF. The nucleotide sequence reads TGTGCCAGCAGCTTAGACCCCGGGGTCACAGATACGCAGTATTTT.